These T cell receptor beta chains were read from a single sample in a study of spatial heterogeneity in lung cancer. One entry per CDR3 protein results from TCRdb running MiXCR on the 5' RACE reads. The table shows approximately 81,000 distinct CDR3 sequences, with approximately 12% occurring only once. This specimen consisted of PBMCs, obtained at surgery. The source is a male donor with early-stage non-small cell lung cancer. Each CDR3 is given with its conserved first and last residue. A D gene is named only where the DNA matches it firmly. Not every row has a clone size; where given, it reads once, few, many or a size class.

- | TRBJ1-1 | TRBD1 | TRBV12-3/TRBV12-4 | TGTGCCAGCAGTTTAGCGGACAGGGGGACTGAAGCTTTCTTT | CASSLADRGTEAFF
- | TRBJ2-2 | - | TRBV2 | TGTGCCAGCAGTGAACTATCTCCCAGGACAAGCACCGGGGAGCTGTTTTTT | CASSELSPRTSTGELFF
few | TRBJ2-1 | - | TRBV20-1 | TGCAGTGCTAGAGTGGAGGACTATAACAATGAGCAGTTCTTC | CSARVEDYNNEQFF
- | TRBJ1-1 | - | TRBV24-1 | TGTGCCACCAGTAAGGAAACCAGGGACACTGAAGCTTTCTTT | CATSKETRDTEAFF
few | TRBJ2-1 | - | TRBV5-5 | TGTGCCAGCAGCTTTCCAGGGCGGGATGAGCAGTTCTTC | CASSFPGRDEQFF
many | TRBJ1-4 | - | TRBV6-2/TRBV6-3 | TGTGCCATTTCCCGGGTCGATGAAAAACTGTTTTTT | CAISRVDEKLFF
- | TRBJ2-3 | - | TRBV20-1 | TGCAGTGCTAAAGGCGGAACCGATTCCGCAGATACGCAGTATTTT | CSAKGGTDSADTQYF
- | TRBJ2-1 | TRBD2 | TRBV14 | TGTGCCAGCAGCCGATTAGCGGGAGGGTACAATGAGCAGTTCTTC | CASSRLAGGYNEQFF
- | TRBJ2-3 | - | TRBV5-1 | TGCGCCAGCAGCTCGGAACAAGGAGGACATTATACGCAGTATTTT | CASSSEQGGHYTQYF
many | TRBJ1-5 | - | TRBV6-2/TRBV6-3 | TGTGCCAGCGTGCCGGAGGGACCGGGGGTTCAGCCCCAGCATTTT | CASVPEGPGVQPQHF
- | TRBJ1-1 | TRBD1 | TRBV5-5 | TGTGCCAGCAGCGGAATCAGGGGGAGAACTGAAGCTTTCTTT | CASSGIRGRTEAFF
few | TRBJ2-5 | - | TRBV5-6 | TGTGCCAGCAGCTGGCGGAAGCAGGGAGGAGAGACCCAGTACTTC | CASSWRKQGGETQYF